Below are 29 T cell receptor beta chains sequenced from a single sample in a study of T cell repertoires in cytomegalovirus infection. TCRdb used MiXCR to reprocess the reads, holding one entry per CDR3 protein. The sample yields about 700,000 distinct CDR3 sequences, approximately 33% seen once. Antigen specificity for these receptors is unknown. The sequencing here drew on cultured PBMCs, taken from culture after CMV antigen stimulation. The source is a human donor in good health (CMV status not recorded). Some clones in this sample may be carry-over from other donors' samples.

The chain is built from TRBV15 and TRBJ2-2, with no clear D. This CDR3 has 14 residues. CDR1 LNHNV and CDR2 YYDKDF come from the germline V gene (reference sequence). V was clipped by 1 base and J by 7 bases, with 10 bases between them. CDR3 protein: CATSRGAIDGELFF. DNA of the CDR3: TGTGCCACCAGCAGAGGTGCCATTGACGGGGAGCTGTTTTTT.

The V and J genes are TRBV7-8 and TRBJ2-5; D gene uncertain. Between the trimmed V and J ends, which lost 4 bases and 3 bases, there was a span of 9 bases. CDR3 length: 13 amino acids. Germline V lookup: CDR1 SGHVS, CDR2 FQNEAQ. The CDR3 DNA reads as TGTGCCAGCAGCTCGTTGCTAGAAGAGACCCAGTACTTC. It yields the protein CASSSLLEETQYF.

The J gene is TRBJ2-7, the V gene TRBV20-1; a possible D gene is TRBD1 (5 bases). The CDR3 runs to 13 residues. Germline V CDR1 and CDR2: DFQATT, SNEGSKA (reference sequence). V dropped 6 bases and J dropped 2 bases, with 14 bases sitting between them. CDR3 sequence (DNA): TGCAGTGCGTCCGATGGGGCCCCCTACGAGCAGTACTTC. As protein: CSASDGAPYEQYF.

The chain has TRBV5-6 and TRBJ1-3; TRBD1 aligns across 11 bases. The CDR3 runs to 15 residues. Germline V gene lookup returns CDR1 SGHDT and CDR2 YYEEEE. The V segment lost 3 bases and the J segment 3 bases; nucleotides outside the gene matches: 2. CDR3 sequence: CASSWDRGFGNTIYF. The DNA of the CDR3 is TGTGCCAGCAGCTGGGACAGGGGGTTTGGAAACACCATATATTTT.

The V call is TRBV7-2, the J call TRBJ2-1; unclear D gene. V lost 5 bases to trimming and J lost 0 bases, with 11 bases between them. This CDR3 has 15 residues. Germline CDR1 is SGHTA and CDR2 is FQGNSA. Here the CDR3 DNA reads TGTGCCAGCAGCGAAACAGTCAGCTCCTACAATGAGCAGTTCTTC. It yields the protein CASSETVSSYNEQFF.

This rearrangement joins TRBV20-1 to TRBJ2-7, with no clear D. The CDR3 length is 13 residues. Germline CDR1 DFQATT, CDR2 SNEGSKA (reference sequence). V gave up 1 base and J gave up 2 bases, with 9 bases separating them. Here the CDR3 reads CSARVLQTYEQYF. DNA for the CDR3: TGCAGTGCTAGAGTGCTACAGACCTACGAGCAGTACTTC.

CDR3 loop: CASSMGGTESYGYTF. The CDR3 region has the DNA TGTGCCAGTAGTATGGGCGGGACCGAAAGTTATGGCTACACCTTC. V gene TRBV19 combines with J gene TRBJ1-2, with D perhaps matching TRBD1 (5 bases). The CDR3 sequence is 15 residues long. Trimming pared 3 bases from V and 5 bases from J, leaving 16 bases between. The germline gives CDR1 LNHDA, CDR2 SQIVND (reference sequence).

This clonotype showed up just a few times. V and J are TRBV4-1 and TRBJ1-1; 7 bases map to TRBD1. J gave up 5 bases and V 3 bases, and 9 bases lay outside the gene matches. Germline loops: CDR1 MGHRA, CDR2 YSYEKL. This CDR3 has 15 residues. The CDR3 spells CASSQHRQGNTEAFF. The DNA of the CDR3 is TGCGCCAGCAGCCAGCATAGACAGGGAAATACTGAAGCTTTCTTT.

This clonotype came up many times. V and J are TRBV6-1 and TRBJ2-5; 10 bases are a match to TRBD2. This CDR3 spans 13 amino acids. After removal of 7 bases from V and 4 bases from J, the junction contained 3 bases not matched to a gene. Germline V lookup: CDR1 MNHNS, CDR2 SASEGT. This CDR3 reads CASKASGGETQYF. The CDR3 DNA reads TGTGCCAGCAAAGCTAGCGGGGGAGAGACCCAGTACTTC.

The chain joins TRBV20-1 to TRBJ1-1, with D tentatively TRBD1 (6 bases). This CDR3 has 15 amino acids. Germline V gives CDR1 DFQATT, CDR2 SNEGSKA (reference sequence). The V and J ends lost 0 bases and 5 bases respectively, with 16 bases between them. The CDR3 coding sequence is TGCAGTGCTAGAGATTGGGGGGGCGGAGGGACTGAAGCTTTCTTT. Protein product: CSARDWGGGGTEAFF.

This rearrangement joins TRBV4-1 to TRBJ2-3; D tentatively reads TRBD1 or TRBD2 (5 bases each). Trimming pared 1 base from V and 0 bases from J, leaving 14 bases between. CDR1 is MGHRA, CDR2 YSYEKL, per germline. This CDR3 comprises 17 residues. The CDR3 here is CASSQGLRGPSTDTQYF. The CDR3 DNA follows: TGCGCCAGCAGCCAAGGGCTTCGGGGCCCCAGCACAGATACGCAGTATTTT.

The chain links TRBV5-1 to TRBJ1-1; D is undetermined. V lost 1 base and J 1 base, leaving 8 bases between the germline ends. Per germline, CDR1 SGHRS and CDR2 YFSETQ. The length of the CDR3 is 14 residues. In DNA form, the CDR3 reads TGCGCCAGCAGCTTGAAGGTACGGAACACTGAAGCTTTCTTT. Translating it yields CASSLKVRNTEAFF.

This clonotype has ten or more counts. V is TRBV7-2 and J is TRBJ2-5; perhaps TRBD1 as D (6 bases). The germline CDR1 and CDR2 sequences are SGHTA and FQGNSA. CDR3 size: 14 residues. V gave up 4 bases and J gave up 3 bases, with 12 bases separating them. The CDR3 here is CASSSTGREETQYF. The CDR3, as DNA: TGTGCCAGCAGCTCTACAGGGAGAGAAGAGACCCAGTACTTC. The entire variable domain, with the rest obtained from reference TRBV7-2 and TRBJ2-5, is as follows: GAGVSQSPSNKVTEKGKDVELRCDPISGHTALYWYRQSLGQGLEFLIYFQGNSAPDKSGLPSDRFSAERTGGSVSTLTIQRTQQEDSAVYLCASSSTGREETQYFGPGTRLLVL.

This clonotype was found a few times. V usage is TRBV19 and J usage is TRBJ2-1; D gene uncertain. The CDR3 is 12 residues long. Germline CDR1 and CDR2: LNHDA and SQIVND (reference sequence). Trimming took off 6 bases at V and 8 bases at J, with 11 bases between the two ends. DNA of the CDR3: TGTGCCAGTAGGGCCTTTGCCGATGAGCAGTTCTTC. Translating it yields CASRAFADEQFF.

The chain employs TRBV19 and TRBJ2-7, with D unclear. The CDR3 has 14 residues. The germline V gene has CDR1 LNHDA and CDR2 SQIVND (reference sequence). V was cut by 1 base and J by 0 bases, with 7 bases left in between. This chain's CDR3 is CASSIAVSSYEQYF. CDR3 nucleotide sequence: TGTGCCAGTAGTATAGCGGTCAGCTCCTACGAGCAGTACTTC.

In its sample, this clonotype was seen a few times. CDR3 DNA: TGCAGTGCTATGTCCGGGACCCCGGACGGGACCCAGTACTTC. This sequence encodes CSAMSGTPDGTQYF. V gene TRBV20-1 combines with J gene TRBJ2-5, with D possibly called TRBD1 or TRBD2 (5 bases each). Looked up from germline, CDR1 is DFQATT and CDR2 is SNEGSKA (reference sequence). V lost 4 bases and J lost 7, with 19 bases in between. This CDR3 comprises 14 residues.

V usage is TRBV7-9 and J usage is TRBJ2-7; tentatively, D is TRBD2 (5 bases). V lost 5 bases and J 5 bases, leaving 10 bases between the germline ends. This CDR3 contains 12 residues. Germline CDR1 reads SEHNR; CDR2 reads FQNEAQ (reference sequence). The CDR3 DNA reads TGTGCCAGCAGCCCGACTATTGACGAGCAGTACTTC. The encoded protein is CASSPTIDEQYF.

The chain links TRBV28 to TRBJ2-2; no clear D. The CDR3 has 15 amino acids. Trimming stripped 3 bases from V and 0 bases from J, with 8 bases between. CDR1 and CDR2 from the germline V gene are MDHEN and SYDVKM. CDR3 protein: CASSFRSPNTGELFF. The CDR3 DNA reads TGTGCCAGCAGTTTCAGAAGTCCGAACACCGGGGAGCTGTTTTTT.

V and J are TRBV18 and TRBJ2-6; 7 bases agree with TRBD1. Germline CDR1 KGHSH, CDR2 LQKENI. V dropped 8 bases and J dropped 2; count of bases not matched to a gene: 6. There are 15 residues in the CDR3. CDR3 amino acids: CASAQGVTGANVLTF. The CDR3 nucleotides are TGTGCCAGCGCCCAGGGGGTCACTGGGGCCAACGTCCTGACTTTC.

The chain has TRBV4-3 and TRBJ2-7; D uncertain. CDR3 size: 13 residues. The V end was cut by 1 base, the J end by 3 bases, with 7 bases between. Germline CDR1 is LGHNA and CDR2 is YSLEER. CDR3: CASSQAPDYEQYF. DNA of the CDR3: TGCGCCAGCAGCCAAGCCCCAGACTACGAGCAGTACTTC.

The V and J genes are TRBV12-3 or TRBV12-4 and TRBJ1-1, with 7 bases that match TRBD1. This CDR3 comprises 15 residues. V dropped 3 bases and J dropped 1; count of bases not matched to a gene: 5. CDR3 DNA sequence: TGTGCCAGCAGTTTCATTAGACAGGGGAACACTGAAGCTTTCTTT. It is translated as CASSFIRQGNTEAFF.

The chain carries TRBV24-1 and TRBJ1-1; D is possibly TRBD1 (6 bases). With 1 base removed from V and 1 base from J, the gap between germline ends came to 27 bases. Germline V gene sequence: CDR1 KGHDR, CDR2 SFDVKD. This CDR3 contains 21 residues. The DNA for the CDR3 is TGTGCCACCAGTGATTTCCACCGAGGCGGGACAACACTTCATGGGAACACTGAAGCTTTCTTT. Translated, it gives CATSDFHRGGTTLHGNTEAFF.

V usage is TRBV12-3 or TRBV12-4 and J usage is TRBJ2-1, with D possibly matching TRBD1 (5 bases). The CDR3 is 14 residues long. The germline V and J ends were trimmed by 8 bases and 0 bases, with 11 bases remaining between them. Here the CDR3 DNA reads TGTGCCAGCCAAATGGGGCGCTCCTACAATGAGCAGTTCTTC. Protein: CASQMGRSYNEQFF.

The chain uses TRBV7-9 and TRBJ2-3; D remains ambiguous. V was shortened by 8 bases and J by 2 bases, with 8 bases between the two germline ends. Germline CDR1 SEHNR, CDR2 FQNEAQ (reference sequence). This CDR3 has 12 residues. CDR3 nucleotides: TGTGCCAGCGGGCCCGTCACAGATACGCAGTATTTT. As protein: CASGPVTDTQYF.

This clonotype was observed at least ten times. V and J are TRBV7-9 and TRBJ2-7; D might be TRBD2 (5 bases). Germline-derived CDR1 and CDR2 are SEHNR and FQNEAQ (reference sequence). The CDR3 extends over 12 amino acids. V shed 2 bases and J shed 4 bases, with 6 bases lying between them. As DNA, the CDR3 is TGTGCCAGCAGCTTAAGCGGTTACGAGCAGTACTTC. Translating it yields CASSLSGYEQYF.

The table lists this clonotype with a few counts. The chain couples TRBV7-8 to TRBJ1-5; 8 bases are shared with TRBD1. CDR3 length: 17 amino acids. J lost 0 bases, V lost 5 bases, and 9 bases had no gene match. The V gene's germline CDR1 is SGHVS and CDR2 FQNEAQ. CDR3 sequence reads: CASSHDTGGNSNQPQHF. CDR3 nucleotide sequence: TGTGCCAGCAGCCATGACACAGGGGGGAATAGCAATCAGCCCCAGCATTTT.

The chain's CDR3 is CASSFGGVGNTIYF. The DNA for the CDR3 is TGTGCCAGCAGTTTTGGGGGAGTCGGAAACACCATATATTTT. This chain uses TRBV28 with TRBJ1-3; D may be TRBD1 (5 bases). Germline lookup yields CDR1 MDHEN and CDR2 SYDVKM. The CDR3 runs to 14 residues. The V and J ends lost 3 bases and 4 bases respectively, with 10 bases between them. The full variable domain, in which reference TRBV28 and TRBJ1-3 provide the parts outside the CDR3, is DVKVTQSSRYLVKRTGEKVFLECVQDMDHENMFWYRQDPGLGLRLIYFSYDVKMKEKGDIPEGYSVSREKKERFSLILESASTNQTSMYLCASSFGGVGNTIYFGEGSWLTVV.

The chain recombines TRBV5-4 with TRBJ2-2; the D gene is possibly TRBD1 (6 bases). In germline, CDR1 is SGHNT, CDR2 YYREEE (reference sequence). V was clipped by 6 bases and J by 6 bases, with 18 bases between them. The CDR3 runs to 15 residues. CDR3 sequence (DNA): TGTGCCAGCACCGTGGACAGCGCCAACCCCGGGGAGCTGTTTTTT. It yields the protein CASTVDSANPGELFF. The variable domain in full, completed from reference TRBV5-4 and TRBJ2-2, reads ETGVTQSPTHLIKTRGQQVTLRCSSQSGHNTVSWYQQALGQGPQFIFQYYREEENGRGNFPPRFSGLQFPNYSSELNVNALELDDSALYLCASTVDSANPGELFFGEGSRLTVL.

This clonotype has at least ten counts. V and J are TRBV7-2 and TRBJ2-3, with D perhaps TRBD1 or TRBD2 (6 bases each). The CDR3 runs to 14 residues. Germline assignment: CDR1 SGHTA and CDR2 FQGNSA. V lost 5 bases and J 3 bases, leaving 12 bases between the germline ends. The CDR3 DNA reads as TGTGCCAGCAGCCCGGGGGCGGAGACAGATACGCAGTATTTT. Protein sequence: CASSPGAETDTQYF.